These 28 T cell receptor beta chains came from one sample sequenced in a study of PD-1 blockade in mismatch repair-deficient tumors. Sequenced by immunoSEQ multiplex PCR; TCRdb stores in-frame clones only, minus some. Among about 34,000 clones, roughly 80% were seen once, and the ten largest hold 3% to 4%. Sequenced here: PBMCs, sampled 6 weeks after starting pembrolizumab. All receptors derive from an adult with mismatch repair-deficient cancer.

V and J are TRBV5-1 and TRBJ2-3; 7 bases map to TRBD2. Germline lookup yields CDR1 SGHRS and CDR2 YFSETQ. With 4 bases clipped from V and 0 bases from J, the junction kept 11 bases outside the gene matches. The CDR3 sequence is 17 residues long. In nucleotides, the CDR3 is TGCGCCAGCAGCCAGAAGGTGGCTAGCGGAAGCACAGATACGCAGTATTTT. It is translated as CASSQKVASGSTDTQYF.

The chain carries TRBV11-2 and TRBJ1-2, with D maybe TRBD1 (5 bases). The CDR3 runs 13 residues. CDR1 and CDR2 (germline): SGHAT, FQNNGV. V was clipped by 0 bases and J by 8 bases, with 10 bases between them. Here the CDR3 DNA reads TGTGCCAGCAGCTTAGATCGGGAGGGGGGCTACACCTTC. Protein product: CASSLDREGGYTF.

The CDR3 here is CASTRTGQETQYF. In DNA form, the CDR3 reads TGTGCCAGCACCAGGACAGGCCAAGAGACCCAGTACTTC. V usage is TRBV7-2 and J usage is TRBJ2-5; TRBD1 agrees at 7 bases. The CDR3 sequence is 13 residues long. V lost 7 bases, J lost 1 base, and 3 bases stayed unmatched. Germline assignment: CDR1 SGHTA and CDR2 FQGNSA.

J is TRBJ2-5 and V is TRBV4-1; possibly TRBD2 for D (6 bases). The germline CDR1 and CDR2 sequences are MGHRA and YSYEKL. Trimming removed 0 bases at V and 4 bases at J, with 18 bases between. The CDR3 has 17 amino acids. The CDR3 coding sequence is TGCGCCAGCAGCCAAGATTACGAGGGAGCGGGTGGAGAGACCCAGTACTTC. Protein product: CASSQDYEGAGGETQYF.

This clone was detected a few times. The rearrangement joins TRBV25-1 to TRBJ1-1; no clear D. V shed 4 bases and J shed 0 bases, with 3 bases lying between them. The CDR3 totals 12 residues. Germline values: CDR1 MGHDK, CDR2 SYGVNS. The CDR3 sequence: CASSAMNTEAFF. The CDR3 nucleotides are TGTGCCAGCAGTGCAATGAACACTGAAGCTTTCTTT.

The chain couples TRBV29-1 to TRBJ2-4; D is possibly TRBD1 (6 bases). V was clipped by 1 base and J by 4 bases, with 8 bases between them. The CDR3 has 13 amino acids. The V gene's germline CDR1 is SQVTM and CDR2 ANQGSEA. Here the CDR3 reads CSVEGQGKNIQYF. DNA of the CDR3: TGCAGCGTTGAAGGGCAGGGGAAAAACATTCAGTACTTC.

The rearrangement uses TRBV4-2 and TRBJ1-1, with TRBD1 as a possible D gene (5 bases). The CDR3 consists of 14 residues. Germline V gives CDR1 LGHNA, CDR2 YNFKEQ. The ends were cut back, 4 bases at V and 4 bases at J, with 13 bases in the middle. The CDR3 is CASSLAGHGTEAFF. The CDR3 DNA sequence: TGTGCCAGCAGCCTCGCAGGACACGGCACTGAAGCTTTCTTT.

The chain has TRBV28 and TRBJ1-2, with 7 bases matching TRBD1. V gave up 6 bases and J gave up 6 bases; unmatched junction bases: 7. The length of the CDR3 is 13 residues. Per the germline V gene, CDR1 is MDHEN and CDR2 is SYDVKM. The CDR3 nucleotides read TGTGCCAGCAGAGCAGGGGGGCGGGATGGCTACACCTTC. Amino acids: CASRAGGRDGYTF.

This chain connects TRBV19 to TRBJ2-5; 8 bases are shared with TRBD2. The CDR3 extends over 15 amino acids. Germline CDR1 reads LNHDA; CDR2 reads SQIVND (reference sequence). V lost 6 bases to trimming and J lost 2 bases; unmatched junction nucleotides: 8. The CDR3 region has the DNA TGTGCCAGTAGGACCGGACTAGCAGCACAAGAGACCCAGTACTTC. Protein sequence: CASRTGLAAQETQYF.

The V and J genes are TRBV29-1 and TRBJ1-5; possible D gene TRBD1, 5 bases. The V end lost 4 bases, the J end lost 0 bases, and 7 bases lay between the germline ends. The germline CDR1 and CDR2 sequences are SQVTM and ANQGSEA. The CDR3 length is 13 residues. The DNA for the CDR3 is TGCAGCGTTGCAGGGTTTAGCAATCAGCCCCAGCATTTT. Amino acid sequence: CSVAGFSNQPQHF. The complete variable domain, with remaining parts taken from reference TRBV29-1 and TRBJ1-5, reads SAVISQKPSRDICQRGTSLTIQCQVDSQVTMMFWYRQQPGQSLTLIATANQGSEATYESGFVIDKFPISRPNLTFSTLTVSNMSPEDSSIYLCSVAGFSNQPQHFGDGTRLSIL.

This clone was recorded a few times. The V and J genes are TRBV7-9 and TRBJ2-7; D is perhaps TRBD1 (5 bases). CDR3 length: 12 amino acids. Trimming took off 4 bases at V and 8 bases at J, with 12 bases between the two ends. Germline values: CDR1 SEHNR, CDR2 FQNEAQ (reference sequence). The CDR3 coding sequence is TGTGCCAGCAGCTCCGTGGGGCCACAGCAGTACTTC. It specifies CASSSVGPQQYF.

The rearrangement uses TRBV11-2 and TRBJ1-2, with D unclear. The CDR3 contains 14 residues. Germline assignment: CDR1 SGHAT and CDR2 FQNNGV. V dropped 2 bases and J dropped 4 bases, with 11 bases sitting between them. For the CDR3, the DNA is TGTGCCAGCAGCTTACGTTCAGTCCTCTATGGCTACACCTTC. This sequence encodes CASSLRSVLYGYTF. Based on the CDR3 plus reference TRBV11-2 and TRBJ1-2, the full variable domain is EAGVAQSPRYKIIEKRQSVAFWCNPISGHATLYWYQQILGQGPKLLIQFQNNGVVDDSQLPKDRFSAERLKGVDSTLKIQPAKLEDSAVYLCASSLRSVLYGYTFGSGTRLTVV.

This chain joins TRBV19 and TRBJ1-2; 9 bases are shared with TRBD1. The CDR3 consists of 14 residues. From germline, CDR1 is LNHDA and CDR2 SQIVND (reference sequence). V was pared by 5 bases and J by 10 bases, with 11 bases of the junction left unmatched. CDR3 sequence reads: CASSPDRDRDFYTF. CDR3 nucleotide sequence: TGTGCCAGTAGTCCGGACCGGGACAGGGATTTCTACACCTTC.

The chain couples TRBV7-3 to TRBJ1-2, with 10 bases that match TRBD1. There are 15 residues in the CDR3. Germline V gives CDR1 SGHTA, CDR2 FQGTGA. V gave up 2 bases and J gave up 9 bases; unmatched junction bases: 9. The CDR3 loop is CASSLDGTGVVSYTF. The DNA for the CDR3 is TGTGCCAGCAGCTTAGATGGGACAGGGGTGGTGAGCTACACCTTC.

This clone is termed medium-sized. This rearrangement joins TRBV15 to TRBJ2-3; 8 bases map to TRBD1. CDR3 length: 13 residues. CDR1 is LNHNV and CDR2 is YYDKDF in the germline V gene (reference sequence). The ends lost 9 bases at V and 8 bases at J; junction bases unmatched: 10. The DNA for the CDR3 is TGTGCCACAAGAGACAGGGGACCCCTTACGCAGTATTTT. Translation gives CATRDRGPLTQYF.

The chain uses TRBV5-1 and TRBJ2-1; D remains ambiguous. The CDR3 consists of 11 residues. The germline gives CDR1 SGHRS, CDR2 YFSETQ. The V and J ends lost 4 bases and 10 bases respectively, with 9 bases between them. For the CDR3, the DNA is TGCGCCAGCAGCCTAACGGTAGAGCAGTTCTTC. Translating gives CASSLTVEQFF.

V gene TRBV6-5 combines with J gene TRBJ2-1; 7 bases align to TRBD1. V lost 4 bases, J lost 0 bases, and 0 bases stayed unmatched. The CDR3 runs to 14 residues. Germline V gives CDR1 MNHEY, CDR2 SVGAGI. CDR3 region: CASSWDSSYNEQFF. The CDR3 DNA sequence: TGTGCCAGCAGTTGGGACAGCTCCTACAATGAGCAGTTCTTC.

V gene TRBV27 combines with J gene TRBJ1-2; perhaps TRBD1 as D (5 bases). The V end was cut by 3 bases, the J end by 2 bases, with 10 bases between. Germline V lookup: CDR1 MNHEY, CDR2 SMNVEV (reference sequence). The CDR3 covers 14 residues. As DNA, the CDR3 is TGTGCCAGCAGTTTCGGGGGGTCAAACTATGGCTACACCTTC. Protein product: CASSFGGSNYGYTF.

The chain links TRBV2 to TRBJ1-2; TRBD1 agrees at 10 bases. V lost 0 bases to trimming and J lost 7 bases; unmatched junction nucleotides: 2. CDR3 length: 14 residues. Germline V gene sequence: CDR1 SNHLY, CDR2 FYNNEI. As DNA, the CDR3 is TGTGCCAGCAGTGAAGCCGGGACAGGGGTTGGCTACACCTTC. Its translation: CASSEAGTGVGYTF. The variable domain in full, with the rest retrieved from reference TRBV2 and TRBJ1-2, is EPEVTQTPSHQVTQMGQEVILRCVPISNHLYFYWYRQILGQKVEFLVSFYNNEISEKSEIFDDQFSVERPDGSNFTLKIRSTKLEDSAMYFCASSEAGTGVGYTFGSGTRLTVV.

The rearrangement joins TRBV9 to TRBJ1-2; D perhaps matches TRBD1 (5 bases). V was trimmed by 4 bases and J by 6 bases, leaving 13 bases between them. The germline CDR1 and CDR2 sequences are SGDLS and YYNGEE. The CDR3 runs 13 residues. DNA for the CDR3: TGTGCCAGCAGCCAGGGATTTGGGGATGGCTACACCTTC. Translation gives CASSQGFGDGYTF.

This sequence joins TRBV28 and TRBJ2-5; D is undetermined. The CDR3 is made up of 14 amino acids. CDR1 is MDHEN and CDR2 is SYDVKM in the germline V gene. Trimming shortened V by 0 bases and J by 4 bases, and 9 bases separated the two germline ends. CDR3 DNA sequence: TGTGCCAGCAGTTTATGGACTGCGTTAGAGACCCAGTACTTC. Translating gives CASSLWTALETQYF.

This chain connects TRBV2 to TRBJ1-1; TRBD1 agrees at 7 bases. This CDR3 region has 13 residues. Germline V gene data show CDR1 as SNHLY and CDR2 as FYNNEI. With 3 bases clipped from V and 3 bases from J, the junction kept 1 base outside the gene matches. As DNA, the CDR3 is TGTGCCAGCAGTGAGCAGGGGGACACTGAAGCTTTCTTT. Translating it yields CASSEQGDTEAFF.

The chain carries TRBV29-1 and TRBJ1-1; 9 bases line up with TRBD1. J gave up 5 bases and V 5 bases, and 3 bases lay outside the gene matches. The CDR3 spans 12 residues. CDR1 is SQVTM, CDR2 ANQGSEA, per germline. The CDR3 DNA reads as TGCAGCGTTAAGACAGGGGGGACTGAAGCTTTCTTT. It codes for CSVKTGGTEAFF.

The chain has TRBV21-1 and TRBJ2-7; TRBD2, as called in the table, went unchecked against the DNA. TRBV21-1 is an annotated pseudogene. This CDR3 has 17 residues. The CDR3 nucleotides read TGTGCCAGCAGCAAAACTACTAGAACTGCAAACCTCTACGAGCAGTACTTC. Translated, it gives CASSKTTRTANLYEQYF.

This clone was counted between two and nine times. The V gene is TRBV28, the J gene TRBJ1-3; D is possibly TRBD1 (5 bases). Trimming took off 5 bases at V and 4 bases at J, with 12 bases between the two ends. This CDR3 is built from 14 residues. The germline CDR1 and CDR2 sequences are MDHEN and SYDVKM. CDR3 loop: CASSITAGGNTIYF. As DNA, the CDR3 is TGTGCCAGCAGTATAACCGCAGGGGGAAACACCATATATTTT.

This rearrangement joins TRBV9 to TRBJ2-1, with 10 positions matching TRBD2. The germline V gene encodes CDR1 SGDLS and CDR2 YYNGEE. The CDR3 has 15 amino acids. The V and J ends lost 3 bases and 10 bases, in that order; junction bases with no gene match: 10. CDR3 bases: TGTGCCAGCAGCGGCTATTCGGGACTAGCGAACGAGCAGTTCTTC. Encoded protein: CASSGYSGLANEQFF.

CDR3 amino acids: CASSPRDINTGELFF. Written as DNA, the CDR3 is TGTGCCAGCTCCCCCCGGGATATTAACACCGGGGAGCTGTTTTTT. This rearrangement joins TRBV18 to TRBJ2-2; TRBD2 is a possible D gene (5 bases). The CDR3 runs to 15 residues. V was clipped by 6 bases and J by 2 bases, with 13 bases between them. Germline V gene sequence: CDR1 KGHSH, CDR2 LQKENI.

This rearrangement joins TRBV18 to TRBJ2-7; 9 bases map to TRBD1. The V gene end was trimmed by 3 bases and the J gene end by 3 bases; junction bases not matched to a gene: 9. Germline CDR1 KGHSH, CDR2 LQKENI. This CDR3 contains 16 residues. CDR3 DNA sequence: TGTGCCAGCTCACCCTACTCTGGGACAGGGTACTACGAGCAGTACTTC. The encoded protein is CASSPYSGTGYYEQYF. The complete variable domain, with remaining parts taken from reference TRBV18 and TRBJ2-7, reads NAGVMQNPRHLVRRRGQEARLRCSPMKGHSHVYWYRQLPEEGLKFMVYLQKENIIDESGMPKERFSAEFPKEGPSILRIQQVVRGDSAAYFCASSPYSGTGYYEQYFGPGTRLTVT.